This T cell receptor (beta chain) was sequenced during a study of shared clonotypes between healthy human individuals. Produced via immunoSEQ multiplex PCR; TCRdb's table is partial and in-frame only. The sample has hundreds of thousands of clones; around 76% are singletons. This CDR3 contains 13 residues. Germline values: CDR1 ENHRY, CDR2 SYGVKD. Trimming took 7 bases from V and 2 from J, leaving 9 bases between them. The receptor was derived from a woman in her thirties or forties in good health. Some clones in this sample may be carry-over from other donors' samples. The sample was PBMCs. The rearrangement links TRBV10-3 to TRBJ2-1, with a weak D call TRBD2 (6 bases). This chain's CDR3 is CAINGGTYNEQFF. CDR3 nucleotide sequence: TGTGCCATCAACGGCGGGACCTACAATGAGCAGTTCTTC.